These T cell receptor beta chains were read from a single sample in a study of T cell changes during pregnancy in multiple sclerosis. The assay was immunoSEQ multiplex PCR, and TCRdb's table has in-frame clones only and misses some. The sample yields 70,000 to 95,000 clones, 93% seen once. This specimen consisted of peripheral blood, obtained in the second trimester of pregnancy. Receptor source: a female donor with multiple sclerosis, enrolled in a pregnancy study. Each CDR3 is given with its conserved first and last residue. The D gene is left open where the match is weak. Size tells how often a clone was seen (once, few, many) or the class of an expanded clone, and some rows leave it out.

V gene	J gene	CDR3 length	clone size	D gene	CDR3 protein	CDR3 DNA
TRBV9	TRBJ2-7	15	-	TRBD1	CASSVGGQGTYEQYF	TGTGCCAGCAGCGTAGGTGGACAGGGGACCTACGAGCAGTACTTC
TRBV14	TRBJ1-1	17	-	TRBD1	CASSQASRDRWDTEAFF	TGTGCCAGCAGCCAAGCGAGCCGGGACAGGTGGGACACTGAAGCTTTCTTT
TRBV10-3	TRBJ1-3	14	-	-	CAISENFSGNTIYF	TGTGCCATCAGTGAAAACTTCTCTGGAAACACCATATATTTT
TRBV7-7	TRBJ2-5	13	once	-	CASSNGHGETQYF	TGTGCCAGCAGCAATGGACACGGAGAGACCCAGTACTTC
TRBV5-4	TRBJ2-2	16	-	TRBD1	CASSLPGQGTVGELFF	TGTGCCAGCAGCTTACCGGGACAGGGTACGGTCGGGGAGCTGTTTTTT
TRBV7-9	TRBJ2-6	18	-	TRBD1	CASSITRTGSSGANVLTF	TGTGCCAGCAGCATAACTAGGACAGGGAGCTCTGGGGCCAACGTCCTGACTTTC
TRBV5-6	TRBJ2-1	14	-	TRBD1	CASSSGQRYNEQFF	TGTGCCAGCAGCTCGGGACAGAGGTACAATGAGCAGTTCTTC
TRBV18	TRBJ1-2	15	-	-	CASSPPKRAYYGYTF	TGTGCCAGCTCACCACCCAAGCGTGCCTACTATGGCTACACCTTC
TRBV21-1	TRBJ2-4	19	-	-	CASSKRVLAGALRSAIQYF	TGTGCCAGCAGCAAAAGGGTACTAGCGGGGGCCCTAAGAAGCGCCATTCAGTACTTC
TRBV7-2	TRBJ2-7	12	once	-	CASSPGGVEQYF	TGTGCCAGCAGCCCCGGAGGTGTCGAGCAGTACTTC
TRBV5-1	TRBJ2-4	18	-	TRBD1	CASSSRQGPILAKNIQYF	TGCGCCAGCAGCTCTAGACAGGGCCCAATTCTAGCCAAAAACATTCAGTACTTC
TRBV4-1	TRBJ2-3	17	-	TRBD2	CASSQGPSGLAADTQYF	TGCGCCAGCAGCCAAGGCCCGTCGGGACTAGCTGCAGATACGCAGTATTTT
TRBV6-6	TRBJ1-2	14	-	TRBD1	CASSPGTGGEGYTF	TGTGCCAGCAGCCCCGGGACAGGGGGCGAAGGCTACACCTTC
TRBV4-1	TRBJ1-5	15	-	-	CASSQEGPLNQPQHF	TGCGCCAGCAGCCAAGAGGGCCCTTTGAATCAGCCCCAGCATTTT
TRBV5-6	TRBJ1-6	16	-	-	CASSLAGVSYNSPLHF	TGTGCCAGCAGCTTGGCCGGGGTCTCCTATAATTCACCCCTCCACTTT
TRBV6-1	TRBJ1-2	14	-	TRBD1	CASSTDRGGYGYTF	TGTGCCAGCAGTACAGACAGGGGGGGATATGGCTACACCTTC
TRBV7-9	TRBJ2-7	12	-	-	CASSLQGPEQYF	TGTGCCAGCAGCTTGCAGGGTCCGGAGCAGTACTTC
TRBV5-1	TRBJ2-2	16	-	TRBD1	CASSLAGQGNTGELFF	TGCGCCAGCAGCTTGGCCGGACAGGGGAACACCGGGGAGCTGTTTTTT
TRBV2	TRBJ1-1	11	-	-	CATQENTEAFF	TGTGCCACTCAGGAGAACACTGAAGCTTTCTTT
TRBV13	TRBJ2-1	13	-	TRBD2	CASSPDGGYVQFF	TGTGCCAGCAGCCCGGACGGGGGGTATGTGCAGTTCTTC
TRBV4-1	TRBJ1-1	13	once	TRBD1	CASKARGDTEAFF	TGCGCCAGCAAGGCCAGGGGGGACACTGAAGCTTTCTTT
TRBV16	TRBJ2-7	14	-	-	CASSQLGSPYEQYF	TGTGCCAGCAGCCAGTTGGGCAGTCCCTACGAGCAGTACTTC
TRBV6-4	TRBJ2-7	15	-	-	CASSEELGGRDEQYF	TGTGCCAGCAGTGAAGAGCTCGGAGGGCGAGACGAGCAGTACTTC
TRBV7-9	TRBJ2-2	15	-	TRBD1	CASRSGTGNTGELFF	TGTGCCAGCAGGTCCGGGACAGGTAACACCGGGGAGCTGTTTTTT
TRBV30	TRBJ1-2	14	-	TRBD1	CAWRRQTGRNGYTF	TGTGCCTGGAGGCGCCAGACAGGGAGGAATGGCTACACCTTC
TRBV18	TRBJ1-2	19	once	-	CASSPKFEAIEPFNYGYTF	TGTGCCAGCTCACCAAAATTCGAGGCTATTGAACCTTTTAACTATGGCTACACCTTC
TRBV28	TRBJ2-3	11	-	-	CASSWADTQYF	TGTGCCAGCTCATGGGCGGATACGCAGTATTTT
TRBV6-5	TRBJ2-2	12	-	-	CASGGATGELFF	TGTGCCAGCGGGGGGGCCACCGGGGAGCTGTTTTTT
TRBV14	TRBJ1-2	13	-	-	CASSQELRYGYTF	TGTGCCAGCAGCCAAGAACTTCGCTATGGCTACACCTTC
TRBV7-8	TRBJ2-7	15	-	TRBD2	CASSPSSGGTYEQYF	TGTGCCAGCAGCCCCTCTAGCGGGGGGACCTACGAGCAGTACTTC
TRBV27	TRBJ2-7	14	-	-	CASTGVAGSYEQYF	TGTGCCAGCACCGGAGTAGCAGGGTCCTACGAGCAGTACTTC
TRBV7-2	TRBJ2-3	14	once	-	CASSSSGSADTQYF	TGTGCCAGCAGCTCGAGCGGCAGCGCAGATACGCAGTATTTT
TRBV28	TRBJ2-7	16	-	-	CASRGVTQGSAYEQYF	TGTGCCAGCAGGGGAGTTACTCAGGGGAGTGCCTACGAGCAGTACTTC
TRBV19	TRBJ2-3	13	-	-	CASRVSLTDTQYF	TGTGCCAGTAGGGTCAGTTTGACAGATACGCAGTATTTT
TRBV29-1	TRBJ2-7	14	-	TRBD2	CSVEISGRRAEQYF	TGCAGCGTTGAAATTAGCGGGAGACGAGCCGAGCAGTACTTC
TRBV6-5	TRBJ2-3	16	-	-	CASSYGGDRLRVTQYF	TGTGCCAGCAGTTACGGCGGGGACAGACTTCGTGTTACGCAGTATTTT
TRBV6-1	TRBJ2-3	14	-	-	CASSGGGHPDTQYF	TGTGCCAGCAGTGGCGGGGGCCACCCAGATACGCAGTATTTT
TRBV4-1	TRBJ1-4	12	few	-	CASRAVNEKLFF	TGCGCCAGCAGGGCAGTTAATGAAAAACTGTTTTTT
TRBV6-5	TRBJ2-1	13	-	TRBD1	CASSRQGDNEQFF	TGTGCCAGCAGTAGACAGGGGGACAATGAGCAGTTCTTC
TRBV15	TRBJ2-3	12	once	-	CATSRVGGTQYF	TGTGCCACCAGCAGAGTCGGTGGTACGCAGTATTTT
TRBV5-6	TRBJ1-2	15	-	TRBD1	CASSLWDRANYGYTF	TGTGCCAGCAGCTTGTGGGACAGGGCTAACTATGGCTACACCTTC
TRBV7-8	TRBJ2-7	13	-	-	CASSFGQSYEQYF	TGTGCCAGCAGCTTTGGCCAATCCTACGAGCAGTACTTC
TRBV30	TRBJ1-2	14	-	TRBD1	CAWMSTGQYYGYTF	TGTGCCTGGATGTCGACAGGGCAATACTATGGCTACACCTTC
TRBV2	TRBJ2-5	14	-	-	CASSAAVYQETQYF	TGTGCCAGCAGTGCAGCCGTGTACCAAGAGACCCAGTACTTC
TRBV19	TRBJ2-5	15	-	TRBD2	CASSIETSGQETQYF	TGTGCCAGTAGTATCGAGACTAGCGGACAAGAGACCCAGTACTTC
TRBV7-6	TRBJ1-1	16	few	-	CASSNAGYDGNTEAFF	TGTGCCAGCAGCAATGCGGGGTACGATGGGAACACTGAAGCTTTCTTT
TRBV7-8	TRBJ2-7	11	-	-	CASSPYYEQYF	TGTGCCAGCAGCCCCTACTACGAGCAGTACTTC
TRBV5-4	TRBJ2-5	15	-	TRBD2	CASSLEVGGQETQYF	TGTGCCAGCAGCTTGGAGGTGGGGGGGCAAGAGACCCAGTACTTC
TRBV10-1	TRBJ2-5	16	-	TRBD2	CASSGQRGGDQETQYF	TGCGCCAGCAGTGGACAGCGGGGGGGAGACCAAGAGACCCAGTACTTC
TRBV19	TRBJ2-7	15	-	TRBD1	CASSKSPGQSYEQYF	TGTGCCAGTAGTAAGTCTCCGGGACAGTCCTACGAGCAGTACTTC
TRBV1	TRBJ2-3	18	once	-	CTSSQDGGADHSTDTQYF	TGCACCAGCAGCCAAGACGGGGGGGCTGATCATAGCACAGATACGCAGTATTTT
TRBV12-5	TRBJ2-3	13	-	-	CASGSWGQGALIF	-
TRBV5-1	TRBJ1-4	14	few	TRBD1	CASRTGAINEKLFF	TGCGCCAGCAGAACAGGGGCCATTAATGAAAAACTGTTTTTT
TRBV2	TRBJ2-3	19	-	TRBD2	CASSAPGTSGETSTDTQYF	TGTGCCAGCAGCGCCCCCGGGACTAGCGGGGAGACTAGCACAGATACGCAGTATTTT
TRBV7-9	TRBJ2-7	17	-	TRBD2	CASSLTSGTLKPYEQYF	TGTGCCAGCAGCTTAACTAGCGGTACCTTAAAACCCTACGAGCAGTACTTC
TRBV5-8	TRBJ2-7	15	-	-	CASSLRGPPSYEQYF	TGTGCCAGCAGCTTGAGAGGGCCCCCAAGCTACGAGCAGTACTTC
TRBV6-6	TRBJ1-1	14	-	TRBD1	CASSYRGLNTEAFF	TGTGCCAGCAGTTACAGGGGGCTGAACACTGAAGCTTTCTTT